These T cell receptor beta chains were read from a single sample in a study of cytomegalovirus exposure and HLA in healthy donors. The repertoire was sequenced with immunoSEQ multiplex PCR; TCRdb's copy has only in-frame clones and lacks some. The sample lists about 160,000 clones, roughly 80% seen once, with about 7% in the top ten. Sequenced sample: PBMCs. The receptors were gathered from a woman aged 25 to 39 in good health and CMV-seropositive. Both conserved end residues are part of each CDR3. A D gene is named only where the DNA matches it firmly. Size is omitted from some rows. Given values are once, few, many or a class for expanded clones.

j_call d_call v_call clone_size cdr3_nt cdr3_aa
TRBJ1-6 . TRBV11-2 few TGTGCCAGCAGCTTCGATTACCAGGGTTTCTCACCCCTCCACTTT CASSFDYQGFSPLHF
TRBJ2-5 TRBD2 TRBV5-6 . TGTGCCAGCAGCTTGGGGGGGGGACCCAAAGAGACCCAGTACTTC CASSLGGGPKETQYF
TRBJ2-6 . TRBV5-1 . TGCGCCAGCAGCCAGATTAACTCTGGGGCCAACGTCCTGACTTTC CASSQINSGANVLTF
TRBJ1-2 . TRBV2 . TGTGCCAGCAGGTACCAGGGCTATGGCTACACCTTC CASRYQGYGYTF
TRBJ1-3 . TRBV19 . TGTGCCAGTAGCTCCAGCAGGGTGGAAAACACCATATATTTT CASSSSRVENTIYF
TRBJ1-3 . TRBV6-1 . TGTGCCAGCAGTGACAGGGCTTCTGGAAACACCATATATTTT CASSDRASGNTIYF
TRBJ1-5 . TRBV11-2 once TGTGCCAGCAGCTTGGACAGCTATAGCAATCAGCCCCAGCATTTT CASSLDSYSNQPQHF
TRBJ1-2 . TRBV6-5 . TGTGCCAGCAGTTACTCTCAGGAAGCGGCTGGCTACACCTTC CASSYSQEAAGYTF
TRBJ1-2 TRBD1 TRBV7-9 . TGTGCCAGCAGCCCTGGGGTGACAGGGGACGAGGACTATGGCTACACCTTC CASSPGVTGDEDYGYTF
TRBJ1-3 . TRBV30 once TGTGCCTGGAGTGGCGTCGGTGGAAACACCATATATTTT CAWSGVGGNTIYF
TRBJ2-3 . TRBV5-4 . TGTGCCAGCAGCTTGCCCGGGGACTTAGATACGCAGTATTTT CASSLPGDLDTQYF
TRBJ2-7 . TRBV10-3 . TGTGCCATCAGTGAAGGCGGCGTTGCGGACTACGAGCAGTACTTC CAISEGGVADYEQYF
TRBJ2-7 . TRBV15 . TGTGCCACCAGCAGGGGGCAGGGTGAAAGGTACGAGCAGTACTTC CATSRGQGERYEQYF
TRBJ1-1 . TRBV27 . TGTGCCAGCAGTTTCGCCCAGGGCTTGAACACTGAAGCTTTCTTT CASSFAQGLNTEAFF
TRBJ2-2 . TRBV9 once TGTGCCAGCAGCCTGTTACCTTCGTTGTCTATCACCGGGGAGCTGTTTTTT CASSLLPSLSITGELFF